This T cell receptor (beta chain) was identified in a study of cytomegalovirus exposure and HLA in healthy donors. For the study at large: Tens of millions of unique TCRs, all from HLA-typed donors, were included in an early release of the data.

Broader study findings: As was reported, the classifier diagnosed cytomegalovirus status with high specificity and sensitivity. A missense DCLRE1C variant was associated with V- and J-gene trimming of TCR beta chains in a later analysis, and an independent cohort replicated the association.

This clone was recorded a few times. The antigen is unknown. Use of 60 Vbeta and 13 Jbeta primers characterized the PCR. Here immunoSEQ multiplex PCR was the method, and the copy in TCRdb shows in-frame clones only, minus some. The sample lists approximately 87,000 clones, almost 85% seen once, with 5.6% in the top ten. V lost 0 bases and J 8 bases, leaving 14 bases between the germline ends. This CDR3 has 15 amino acids. Germline V gives CDR1 MNHNY, CDR2 SVGAGI (reference sequence). The sample comprised PBMCs. The chain uses TRBV6-6 and TRBJ2-1; perhaps TRBD2 as D (5 bases). The sequence came from a woman aged 18-29 years in good health and CMV-seropositive. CDR3 bases: TGTGCCAGCAGTTACTCGTGGGGAGAGGAGGATGAGCAGTTCTTC. It encodes CASSYSWGEEDEQFF.